Given below is one TCR beta chain in context. TCRdb's table, derived via immunoSEQ multiplex PCR, lists solely in-frame clones and lacks some. The data contain about 300,000 clones, about 81% of them singletons. This entry comes from a study of blood T cell repertoires in COVID-19. About the research overall: Specimens from acute and convalescent COVID-19 originated in the United States, Italy and Spain.

V lost 3 bases to trimming and J lost 2 bases; unmatched junction nucleotides: 6. Looked up from germline, CDR1 is KGHDR and CDR2 is SFDVKD. The CDR3 is 19 residues long. Sequences were obtained from peripheral blood. This TCR came from a human donor with COVID-19, enrolled during active disease. The donor label of this sample is uncertain. The chain carries TRBV24-1 and TRBJ2-1; 16 bases are a match to TRBD2. In DNA form, the CDR3 reads TGTGCCACCAGTGATGGGACTAGCGGGAGGGCCTGGACCTACAATGAGCAGTTCTTC. This codes for CATSDGTSGRAWTYNEQFF.